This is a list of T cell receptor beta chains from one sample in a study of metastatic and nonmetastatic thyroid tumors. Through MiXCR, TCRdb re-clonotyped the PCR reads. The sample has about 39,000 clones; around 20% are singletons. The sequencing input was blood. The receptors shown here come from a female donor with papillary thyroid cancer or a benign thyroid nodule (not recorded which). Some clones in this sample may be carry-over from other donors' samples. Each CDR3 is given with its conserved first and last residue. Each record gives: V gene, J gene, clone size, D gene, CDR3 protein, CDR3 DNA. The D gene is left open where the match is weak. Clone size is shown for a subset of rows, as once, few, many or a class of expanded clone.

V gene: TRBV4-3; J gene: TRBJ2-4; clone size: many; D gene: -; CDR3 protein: CASSQDRAGKNIQYF; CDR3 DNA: TGCGCCAGCAGCCAAGATCGGGCAGGTAAAAACATTCAGTACTTC
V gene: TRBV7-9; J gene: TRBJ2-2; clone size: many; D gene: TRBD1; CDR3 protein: CASSPRDRVTGELFF; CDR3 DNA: TGTGCCAGCAGTCCACGGGACAGGGTAACCGGGGAGCTGTTTTTT
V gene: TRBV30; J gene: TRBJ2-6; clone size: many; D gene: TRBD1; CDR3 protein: CAWAHFGTELSGANVLTF; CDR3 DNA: TGTGCCTGGGCCCACTTCGGGACAGAACTGTCTGGGGCCAACGTCCTGACTTTC
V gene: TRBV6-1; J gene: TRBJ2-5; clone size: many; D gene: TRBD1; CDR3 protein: CASSPGTEKETQYF; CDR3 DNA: TGTGCCAGCAGCCCCGGGACAGAAAAAGAGACCCAGTACTTC
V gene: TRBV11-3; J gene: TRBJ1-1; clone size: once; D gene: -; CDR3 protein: CASSPGHERGKVAFF; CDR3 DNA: TGTGCCAGCAGCCCCGGACACGAACGCGGGAAAGTGGCTTTCTTT
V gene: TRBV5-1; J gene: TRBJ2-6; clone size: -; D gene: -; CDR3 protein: CASSPGDHLGANVLTF; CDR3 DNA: TGCGCCAGCAGCCCCGGGGACCACTTAGGGGCCAACGTCCTGACTTTC
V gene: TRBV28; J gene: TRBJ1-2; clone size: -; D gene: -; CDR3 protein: CASSFTTEGLYTF; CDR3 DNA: TGTGCCAGCAGTTTCACGACGGAGGGTCTATACACCTTC
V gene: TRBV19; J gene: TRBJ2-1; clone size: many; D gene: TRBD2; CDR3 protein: CASSLAGTFNEQFF; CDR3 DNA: TGTGCCAGTTCATTAGCGGGAACCTTCAATGAGCAGTTCTTC
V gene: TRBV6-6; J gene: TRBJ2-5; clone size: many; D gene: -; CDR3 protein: CASSYSRTVQETQYF; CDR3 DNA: TGTGCCAGCAGTTACTCGCGAACAGTTCAAGAGACCCAGTACTTC
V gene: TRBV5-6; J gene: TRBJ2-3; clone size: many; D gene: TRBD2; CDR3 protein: CASSRSGTSFVDTQYF; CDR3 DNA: TGTGCCAGCAGCAGATCCGGGACTAGCTTCGTGGATACGCAGTATTTT
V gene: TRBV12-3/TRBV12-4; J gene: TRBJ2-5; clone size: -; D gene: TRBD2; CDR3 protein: CASIPSGDPETQYF; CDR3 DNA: TGTGCCAGCATCCCTAGCGGGGATCCAGAGACCCAGTACTTC
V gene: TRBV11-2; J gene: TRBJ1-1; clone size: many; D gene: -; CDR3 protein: CASSPFRMNTEAFF; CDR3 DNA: TGTGCCAGCAGCCCTTTCCGCATGAACACTGAAGCTTTCTTT
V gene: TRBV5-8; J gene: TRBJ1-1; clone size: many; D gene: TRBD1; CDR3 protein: CASSLSTGGAGEAFF; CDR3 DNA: TGTGCCAGCAGCTTATCCACAGGGGGCGCGGGTGAAGCTTTCTTT
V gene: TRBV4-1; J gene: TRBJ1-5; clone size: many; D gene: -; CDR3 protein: CASSPRGNTNQPQHF; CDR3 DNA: TGCGCCAGCAGCCCCCGGGGGAATACCAATCAGCCCCAGCATTTT
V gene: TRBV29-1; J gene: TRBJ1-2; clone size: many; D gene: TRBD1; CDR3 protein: CSVIEQGVLSGYGYTF; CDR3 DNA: TGCAGCGTGATTGAACAGGGGGTCCTATCGGGCTATGGCTACACCTTC
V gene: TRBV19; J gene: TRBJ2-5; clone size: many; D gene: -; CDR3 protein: CASSPREGPPVETQYF; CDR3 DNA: TGTGCCAGTAGTCCCCGGGAAGGACCTCCGGTAGAGACCCAGTACTTC
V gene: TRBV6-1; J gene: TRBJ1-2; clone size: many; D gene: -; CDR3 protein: CASTQDARVRGYTF; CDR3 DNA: TGTGCCAGCACTCAGGACGCCCGGGTACGGGGCTACACCTTC
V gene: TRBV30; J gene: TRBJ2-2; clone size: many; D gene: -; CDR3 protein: CAWSVRWRDTGELFF; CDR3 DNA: TGTGCCTGGAGTGTTCGTTGGCGGGATACCGGGGAGCTGTTTTTT
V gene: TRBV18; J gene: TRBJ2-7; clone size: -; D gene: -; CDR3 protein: CASSPGGSYPYEQYF; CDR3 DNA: TGTGCCAGCTCACCAGGGGGAAGTTACCCCTACGAGCAGTACTTC
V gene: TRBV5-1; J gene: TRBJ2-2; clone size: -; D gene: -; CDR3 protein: CANSLSLANTGELFF; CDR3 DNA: TGCGCCAACAGCTTGTCACTCGCGAACACCGGGGAGCTGTTTTTT
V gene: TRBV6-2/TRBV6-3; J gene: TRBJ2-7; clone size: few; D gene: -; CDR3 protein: CASRSWTVDLGEQYF; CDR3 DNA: TGTGCCAGCAGATCCTGGACAGTGGACCTCGGCGAGCAGTACTTC
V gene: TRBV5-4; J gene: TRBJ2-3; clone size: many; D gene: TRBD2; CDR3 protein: CASSFRAGRGTDTQYF; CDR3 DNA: TGTGCCAGCAGCTTCCGAGCGGGAAGGGGCACAGATACGCAGTATTTT
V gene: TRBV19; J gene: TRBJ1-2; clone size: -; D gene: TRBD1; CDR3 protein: CASARGLFVYGYTF; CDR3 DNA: TGTGCCAGTGCCAGGGGGCTATTCGTTTATGGCTACACCTTC
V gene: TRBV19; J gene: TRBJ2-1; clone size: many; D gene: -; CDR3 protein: CASSILGGIYNEQFF; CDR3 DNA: TGTGCCAGTAGTATTCTGGGCGGGATCTACAATGAGCAGTTCTTC
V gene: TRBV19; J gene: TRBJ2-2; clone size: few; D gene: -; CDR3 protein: CASQTEGADTGELFF; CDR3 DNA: TGTGCCAGCCAGACGGAGGGGGCCGACACCGGGGAGCTGTTTTTT
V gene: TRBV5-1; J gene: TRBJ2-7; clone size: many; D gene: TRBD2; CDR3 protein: CASGAIGGRDEQYF; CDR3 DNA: TGCGCCAGCGGAGCTATTGGCGGGAGGGATGAGCAATACTTC
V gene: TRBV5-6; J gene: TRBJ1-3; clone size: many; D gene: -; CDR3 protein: CASSRRVGNTIYF; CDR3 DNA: TGTGCCAGCAGCCGCAGAGTTGGAAACACCATATATTTT
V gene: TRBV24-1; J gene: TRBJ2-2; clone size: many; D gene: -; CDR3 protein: CATSTGFTGELFF; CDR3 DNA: TGTGCCACCAGTACAGGGTTCACCGGGGAGCTGTTTTTT
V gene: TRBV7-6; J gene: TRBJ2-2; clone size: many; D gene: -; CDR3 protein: CASSARQAINTGELFF; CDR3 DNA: TGTGCCAGCAGCGCACGACAGGCCATTAACACCGGGGAGCTGTTTTTT
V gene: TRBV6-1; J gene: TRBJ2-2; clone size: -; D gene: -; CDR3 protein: CASSLAGTDKDLLELFF; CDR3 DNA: TGTGCCAGCAGTCTGGCGGGGACGGATAAAGACCTACTAGAGCTGTTTTTT
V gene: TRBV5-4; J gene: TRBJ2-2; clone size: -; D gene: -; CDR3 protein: CVSSPFGGSGTGELFF; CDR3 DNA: TGTGTCAGCAGCCCCTTTGGGGGCAGTGGCACCGGGGAGCTGTTTTTT
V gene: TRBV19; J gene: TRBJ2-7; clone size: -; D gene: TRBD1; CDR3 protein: CASSALVSRGSISYEQYF; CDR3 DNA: TGTGCCAGTAGTGCATTGGTGAGCAGGGGGTCCATCTCCTACGAGCAGTACTTC
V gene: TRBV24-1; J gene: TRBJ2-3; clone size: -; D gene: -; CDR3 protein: CATSDLQIGPTQYF; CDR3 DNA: TGTGCCACCAGTGACCTTCAGATAGGGCCTACGCAGTATTTT
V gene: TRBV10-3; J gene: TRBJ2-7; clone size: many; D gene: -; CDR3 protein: CAIAGESYEQYF; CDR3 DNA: TGTGCCATCGCAGGGGAGAGCTACGAGCAGTACTTC
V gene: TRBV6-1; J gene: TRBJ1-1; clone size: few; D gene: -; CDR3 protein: CASSQGAEAFF; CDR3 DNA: TGTGCCAGCAGCCAAGGCGCTGAAGCTTTCTTT
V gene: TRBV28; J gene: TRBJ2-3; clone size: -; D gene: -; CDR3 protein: CASSFAGRGTDKKYF; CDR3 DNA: TGTGCCAGCAGTTTTGCGGGACGGGGCACAGATAAGAAGTATTTT
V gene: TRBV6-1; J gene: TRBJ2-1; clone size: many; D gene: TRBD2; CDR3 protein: CASSRGSGLYNEQFF; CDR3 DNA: TGTGCCAGCAGCCGGGGTAGCGGGCTTTACAATGAGCAGTTCTTC
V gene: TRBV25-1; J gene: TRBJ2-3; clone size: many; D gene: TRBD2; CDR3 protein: CASSETGLATDTQYF; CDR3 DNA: TGTGCCAGCAGTGAAACGGGACTAGCCACAGATACGCAGTATTTT
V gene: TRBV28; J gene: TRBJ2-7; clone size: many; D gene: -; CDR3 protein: CASSPAMEQYF; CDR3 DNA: TGTGCCAGCAGTCCTGCCATGGAGCAGTACTTC
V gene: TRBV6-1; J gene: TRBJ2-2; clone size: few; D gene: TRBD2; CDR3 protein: CASRGVRTWEGGELFF; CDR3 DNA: TGTGCCAGCCGAGGTGTCAGGACCTGGGAGGGCGGGGAGTTGTTTTTT
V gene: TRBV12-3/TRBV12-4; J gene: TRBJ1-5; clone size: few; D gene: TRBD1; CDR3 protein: CASRGQGDQPQHF; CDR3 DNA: TGTGCCAGCAGGGGACAGGGAGATCAGCCCCAGCATTTT
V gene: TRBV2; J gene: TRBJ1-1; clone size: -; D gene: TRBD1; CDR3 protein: CASSGRTGGFRDTEAFF; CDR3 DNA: TGTGCCAGCAGTGGGAGGACAGGGGGCTTTCGGGACACTGAAGCTTTCTTT
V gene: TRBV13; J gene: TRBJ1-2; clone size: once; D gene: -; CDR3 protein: CASSLDHGYGYTF; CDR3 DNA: TGTGCCAGCAGCTTAGATCACGGATATGGCTACACCTTC
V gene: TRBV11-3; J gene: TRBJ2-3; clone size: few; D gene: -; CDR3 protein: CASSPRPWRGDTQYF; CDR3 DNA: TGTGCCAGCAGCCCCAGACCATGGAGGGGGGATACGCAGTATTTT
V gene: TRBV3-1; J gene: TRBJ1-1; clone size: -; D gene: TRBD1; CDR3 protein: CASSPMGTGRTEAFF; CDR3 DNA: TGTGCCAGCAGCCCTATGGGGACAGGGCGCACTGAAGCTTTCTTT
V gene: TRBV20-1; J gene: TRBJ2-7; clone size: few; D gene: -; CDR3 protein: CSARDEGEREQYF; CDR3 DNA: TGCAGTGCTAGAGATGAGGGGGAAAGGGAGCAGTACTTC
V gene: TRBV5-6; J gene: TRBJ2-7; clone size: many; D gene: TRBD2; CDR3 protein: CASSLWGTSGSHEQYF; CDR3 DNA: TGTGCCAGCAGCTTGTGGGGGACTAGCGGGAGTCACGAGCAGTACTTC
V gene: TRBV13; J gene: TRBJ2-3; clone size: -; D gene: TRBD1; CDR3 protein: CASSYAPGGLVAWYTDTQYF; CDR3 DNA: TGTGCCAGCAGTTACGCCCCAGGGGGCCTCGTAGCGTGGTACACAGATACGCAGTATTTT
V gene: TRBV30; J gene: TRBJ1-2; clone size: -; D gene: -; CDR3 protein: CAWSVGQGGYGYTF; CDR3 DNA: TGTGCCTGGAGTGTAGGGCAGGGCGGCTATGGCTACACCTTC
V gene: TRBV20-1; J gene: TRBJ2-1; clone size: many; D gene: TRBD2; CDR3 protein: CSARGGSSYNEQFF; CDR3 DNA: TGCAGTGCCCGTGGCGGGAGCTCCTACAATGAGCAGTTCTTC
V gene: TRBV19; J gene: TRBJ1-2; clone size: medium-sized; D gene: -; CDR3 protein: CASTQNWNSNYGYTF; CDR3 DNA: TGTGCCAGTACCCAAAATTGGAACAGCAACTATGGCTACACCTTC
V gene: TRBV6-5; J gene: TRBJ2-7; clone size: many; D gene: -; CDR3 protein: CASSYFASSYEQYF; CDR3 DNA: TGTGCCAGCAGTTACTTCGCTAGCTCCTACGAGCAGTACTTC
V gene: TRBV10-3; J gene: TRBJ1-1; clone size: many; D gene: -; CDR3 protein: CAISDQGGTEAFF; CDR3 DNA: TGTGCCATCAGTGACCAGGGCGGCACTGAAGCTTTCTTT
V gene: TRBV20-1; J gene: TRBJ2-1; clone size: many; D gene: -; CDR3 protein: CSARDRRSGDEQFF; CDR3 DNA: TGCAGTGCTAGAGACCGCCGCTCCGGCGATGAGCAGTTCTTC
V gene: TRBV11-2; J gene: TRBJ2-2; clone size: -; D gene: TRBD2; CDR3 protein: CASSLVRGRITGELFF; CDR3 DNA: TGTGCCAGCAGCTTAGTCCGCGGGAGGATCACCGGGGAGCTGTTTTTT
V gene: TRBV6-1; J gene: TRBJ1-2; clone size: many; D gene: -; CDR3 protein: CASRPAGHRGGYTF; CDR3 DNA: TGTGCCAGCAGACCGGCGGGACACCGAGGCGGCTACACCTTC
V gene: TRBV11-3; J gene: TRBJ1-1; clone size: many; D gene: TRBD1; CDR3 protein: CASSGGQGNTEAFF; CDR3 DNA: TGTGCCAGCAGCGGGGGACAGGGGAACACTGAAGCTTTCTTT
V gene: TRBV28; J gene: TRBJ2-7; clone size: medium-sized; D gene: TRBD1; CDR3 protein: CASSARQGARSYEQYF; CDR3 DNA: TGTGCCAGCAGTGCCAGACAGGGTGCAAGATCCTACGAGCAGTACTTC
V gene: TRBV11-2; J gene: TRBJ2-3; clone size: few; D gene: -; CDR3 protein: CASSFGRGGDTDTQYF; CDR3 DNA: TGTGCCAGCAGCTTCGGCCGCGGAGGGGACACAGATACGCAGTATTTT
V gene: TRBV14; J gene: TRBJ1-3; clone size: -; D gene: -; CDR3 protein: CTSSQGPIPGNTIYF; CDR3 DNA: TGTACCAGCAGCCAGGGACCAATCCCTGGGAACACCATATATTTT